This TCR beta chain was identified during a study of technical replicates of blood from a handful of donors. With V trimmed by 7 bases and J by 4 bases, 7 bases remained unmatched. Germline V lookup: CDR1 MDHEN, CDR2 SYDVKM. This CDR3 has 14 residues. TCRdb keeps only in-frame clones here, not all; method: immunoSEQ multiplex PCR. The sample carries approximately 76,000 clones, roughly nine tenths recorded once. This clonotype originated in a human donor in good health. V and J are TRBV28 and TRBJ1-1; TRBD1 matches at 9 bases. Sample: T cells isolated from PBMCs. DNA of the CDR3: TGTGCCAGCATCACGGACAGGGGCTCCACTGAAGCTTTCTTT. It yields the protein CASITDRGSTEAFF.